This T cell receptor beta chain was captured in a study of blood T cell repertoires in COVID-19. Study-level background: Sites in the United States, Italy and Spain provided acute and convalescent COVID-19 samples. From T cells, B-cell-depleted T cells, or PBMCs came the material, which was cDNA or gDNA.

Seattle patients were enrolled during active infection and followed longitudinally. In the source study's methods: The assay estimated nucleated cells by amplifying reference gene primers. The protocol was immunoSEQ multiplex PCR, while the TCRdb copy is restricted to in-frame clones and leaves out a portion. V and J calls and clone size are copied from that table; D and trimming were computed from the DNA. The sample has around 440,000 clones, approximately 88% seen once. Trimming left V 7 bases short and J 5 bases short, with 14 bases between. Per the germline V gene, CDR1 is MNHEY and CDR2 is SMNVEV (reference sequence). This CDR3 region has 13 residues. This clone was detected once.

This clonotype was sampled from a woman aged 45-65 years with COVID-19, enrolled during active disease. The material sequenced was peripheral blood. This chain joins TRBV27 and TRBJ1-2, with a weak D call TRBD1 (5 bases). The DNA for the CDR3 is TGTGCCAGCACCTTCAGGGTAGGGTATGGCTACACCTTC. This encodes CASTFRVGYGYTF.